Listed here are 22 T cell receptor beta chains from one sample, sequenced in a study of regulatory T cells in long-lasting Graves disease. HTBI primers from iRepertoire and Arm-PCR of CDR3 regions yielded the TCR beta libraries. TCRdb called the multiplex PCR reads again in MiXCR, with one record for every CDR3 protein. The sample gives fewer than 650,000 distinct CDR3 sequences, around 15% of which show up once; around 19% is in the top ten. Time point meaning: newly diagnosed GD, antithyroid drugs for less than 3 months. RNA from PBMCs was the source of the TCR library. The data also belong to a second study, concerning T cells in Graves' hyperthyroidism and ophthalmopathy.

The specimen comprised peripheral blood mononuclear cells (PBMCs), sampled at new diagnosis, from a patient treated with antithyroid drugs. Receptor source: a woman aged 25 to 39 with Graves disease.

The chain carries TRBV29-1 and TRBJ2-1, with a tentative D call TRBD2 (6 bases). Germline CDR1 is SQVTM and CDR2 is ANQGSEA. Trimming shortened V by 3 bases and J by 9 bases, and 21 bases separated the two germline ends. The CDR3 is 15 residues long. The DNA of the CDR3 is TGCAGCGTTGAGGTTCCGGAGGGTGAGGTCAGTGAGCAGTTCTTC. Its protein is CSVEVPEGEVSEQFF.

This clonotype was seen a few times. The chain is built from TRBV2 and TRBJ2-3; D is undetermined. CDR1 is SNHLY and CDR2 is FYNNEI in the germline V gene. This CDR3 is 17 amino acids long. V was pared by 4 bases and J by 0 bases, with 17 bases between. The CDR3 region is CASSAPGFLPSTDTQYF. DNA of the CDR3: TGTGCCAGCAGTGCTCCCGGTTTCCTTCCTAGCACAGATACGCAGTATTTT.

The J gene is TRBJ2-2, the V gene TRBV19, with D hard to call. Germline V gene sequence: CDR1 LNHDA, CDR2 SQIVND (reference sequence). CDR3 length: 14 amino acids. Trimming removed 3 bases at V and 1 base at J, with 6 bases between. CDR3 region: CASSILVNTGELFF. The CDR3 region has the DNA TGTGCCAGTAGTATCTTGGTGAACACCGGGGAGCTGTTTTTT.

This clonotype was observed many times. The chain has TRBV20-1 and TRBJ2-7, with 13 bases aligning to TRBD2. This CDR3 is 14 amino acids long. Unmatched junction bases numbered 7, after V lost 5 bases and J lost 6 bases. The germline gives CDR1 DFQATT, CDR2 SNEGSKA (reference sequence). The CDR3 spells CSAELLAGGSEQYF. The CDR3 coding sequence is TGCAGTGCTGAGCTACTAGCGGGAGGGAGCGAGCAGTACTTC.

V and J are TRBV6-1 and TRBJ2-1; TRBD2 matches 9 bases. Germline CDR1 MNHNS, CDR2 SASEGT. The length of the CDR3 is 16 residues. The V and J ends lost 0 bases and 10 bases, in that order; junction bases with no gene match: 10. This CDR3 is CASSEAPGTSIGEQFF. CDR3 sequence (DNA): TGTGCCAGCAGTGAAGCACCCGGGACTAGCATCGGCGAGCAGTTCTTC.

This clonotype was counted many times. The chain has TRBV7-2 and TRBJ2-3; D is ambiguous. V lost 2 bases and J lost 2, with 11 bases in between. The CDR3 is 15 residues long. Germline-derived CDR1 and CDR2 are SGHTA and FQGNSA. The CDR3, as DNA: TGTGCCAGCAGCTTACGGAGAGCCATCACAGATACGCAGTATTTT. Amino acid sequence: CASSLRRAITDTQYF.

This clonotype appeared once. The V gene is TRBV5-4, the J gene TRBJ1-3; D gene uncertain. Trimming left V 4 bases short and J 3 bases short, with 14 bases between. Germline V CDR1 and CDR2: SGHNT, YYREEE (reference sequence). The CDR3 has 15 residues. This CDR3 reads CASSPGLLGGNTIYF. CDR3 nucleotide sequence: TGTGCCAGCAGCCCCGGGCTCCTCGGTGGAAACACCATATATTTT. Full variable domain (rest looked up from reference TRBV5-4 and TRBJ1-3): ETGVTQSPTHLIKTRGQQVTLRCSSQSGHNTVSWYQQALGQGPQFIFQYYREEENGRGNFPPRFSGLQFPNYSSELNVNALELDDSALYLCASSPGLLGGNTIYFGEGSWLTVV.

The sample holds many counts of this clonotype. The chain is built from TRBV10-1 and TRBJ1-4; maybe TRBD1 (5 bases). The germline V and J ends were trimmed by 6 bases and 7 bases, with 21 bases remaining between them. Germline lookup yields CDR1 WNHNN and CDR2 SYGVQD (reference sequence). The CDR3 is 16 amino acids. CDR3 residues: CASSLPPGAGCEKLFF. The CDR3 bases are TGCGCCAGCAGCCTTCCTCCCGGGGCAGGATGTGAAAAACTGTTTTTT.

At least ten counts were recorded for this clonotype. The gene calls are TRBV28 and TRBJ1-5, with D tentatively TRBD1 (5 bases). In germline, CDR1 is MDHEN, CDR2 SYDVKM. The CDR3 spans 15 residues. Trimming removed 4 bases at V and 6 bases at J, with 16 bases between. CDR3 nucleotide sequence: TGTGCCAGCAGTTCCCCCTTCAGGGTAGGTCAGCCCCAGCATTTT. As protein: CASSSPFRVGQPQHF.

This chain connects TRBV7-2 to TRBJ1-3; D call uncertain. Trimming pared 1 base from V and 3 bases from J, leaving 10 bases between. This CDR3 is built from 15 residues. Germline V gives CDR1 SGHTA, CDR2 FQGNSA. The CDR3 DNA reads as TGTGCCAGCAGCTTAGAGGTGGGGATTGGAAACACCATATATTTT. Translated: CASSLEVGIGNTIYF.

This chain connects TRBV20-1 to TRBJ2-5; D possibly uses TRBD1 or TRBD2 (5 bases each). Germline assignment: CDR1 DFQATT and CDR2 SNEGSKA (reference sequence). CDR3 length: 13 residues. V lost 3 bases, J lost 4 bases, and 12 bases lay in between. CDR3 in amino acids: CSARRGVGETQYF. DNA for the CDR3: TGCAGTGCTAGGCGAGGGGTCGGAGAGACCCAGTACTTC.

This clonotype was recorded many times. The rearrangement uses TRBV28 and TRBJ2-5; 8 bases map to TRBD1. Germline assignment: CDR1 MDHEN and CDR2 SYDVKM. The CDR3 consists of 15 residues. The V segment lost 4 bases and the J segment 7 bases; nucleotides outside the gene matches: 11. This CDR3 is CASSSSATGEGTQYF. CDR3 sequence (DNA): TGTGCCAGCAGTTCCAGTGCGACAGGGGAAGGGACCCAGTACTTC. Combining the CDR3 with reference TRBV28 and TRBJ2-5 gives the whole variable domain DVKVTQSSRYLVKRTGEKVFLECVQDMDHENMFWYRQDPGLGLRLIYFSYDVKMKEKGDIPEGYSVSREKKERFSLILESASTNQTSMYLCASSSSATGEGTQYFGPGTRLLVL.

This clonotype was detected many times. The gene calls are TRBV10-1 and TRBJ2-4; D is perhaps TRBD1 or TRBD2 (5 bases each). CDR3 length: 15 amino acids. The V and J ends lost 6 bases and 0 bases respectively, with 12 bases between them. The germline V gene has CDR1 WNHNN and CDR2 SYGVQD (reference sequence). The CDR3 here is CASRARDLAKNIQYF. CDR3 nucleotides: TGCGCCAGCAGGGCCCGGGACCTAGCCAAAAACATTCAGTACTTC.

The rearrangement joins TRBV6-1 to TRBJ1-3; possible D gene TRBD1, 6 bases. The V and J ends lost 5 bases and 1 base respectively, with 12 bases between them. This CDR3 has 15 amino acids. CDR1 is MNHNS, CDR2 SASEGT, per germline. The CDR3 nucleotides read TGTGCCAGCAGTCCACAGGGTGGGTCTGGAAACACCATATATTTT. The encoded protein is CASSPQGGSGNTIYF.

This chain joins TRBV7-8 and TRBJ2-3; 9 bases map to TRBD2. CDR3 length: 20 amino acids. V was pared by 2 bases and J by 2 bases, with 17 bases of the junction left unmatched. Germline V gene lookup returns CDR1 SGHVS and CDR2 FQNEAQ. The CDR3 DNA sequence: TGTGCCAGCAGCTTATATAGCGTTCCGGCGGCTAGCGGGAACACAGATACGCAGTATTTT. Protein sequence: CASSLYSVPAASGNTDTQYF.

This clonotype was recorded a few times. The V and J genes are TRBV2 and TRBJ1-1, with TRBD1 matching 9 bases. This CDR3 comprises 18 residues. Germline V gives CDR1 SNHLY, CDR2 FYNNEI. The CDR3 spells CASGGGAGTGYWGTEAFF. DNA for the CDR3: TGTGCTTCCGGGGGGGGAGCCGGGACAGGGTATTGGGGCACTGAAGCTTTCTTT.

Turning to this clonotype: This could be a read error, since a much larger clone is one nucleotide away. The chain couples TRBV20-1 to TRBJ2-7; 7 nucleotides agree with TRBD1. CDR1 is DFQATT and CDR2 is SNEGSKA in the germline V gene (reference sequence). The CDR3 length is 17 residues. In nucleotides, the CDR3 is TGCGGTGCTAGAGACAAGCGAAGGGGGACAGCGCTTCACGAGCAGTACTTC. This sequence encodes CGARDKRRGTALHEQYF.

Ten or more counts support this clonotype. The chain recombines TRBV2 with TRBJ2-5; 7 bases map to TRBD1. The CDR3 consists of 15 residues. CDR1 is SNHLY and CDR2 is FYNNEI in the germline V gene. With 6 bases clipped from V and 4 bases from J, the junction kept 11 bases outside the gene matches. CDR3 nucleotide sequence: TGTGCCAGCAGGGCGACAGGGTTAGATTCAGAGACCCAGTACTTC. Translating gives CASRATGLDSETQYF.

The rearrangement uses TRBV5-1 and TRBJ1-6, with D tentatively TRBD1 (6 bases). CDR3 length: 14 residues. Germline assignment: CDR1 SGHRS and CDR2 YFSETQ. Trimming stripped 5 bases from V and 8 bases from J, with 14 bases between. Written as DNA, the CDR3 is TGCGCCAGCAGGGGGACATTCGGGGATTCACCCCTCCACTTT. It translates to CASRGTFGDSPLHF.

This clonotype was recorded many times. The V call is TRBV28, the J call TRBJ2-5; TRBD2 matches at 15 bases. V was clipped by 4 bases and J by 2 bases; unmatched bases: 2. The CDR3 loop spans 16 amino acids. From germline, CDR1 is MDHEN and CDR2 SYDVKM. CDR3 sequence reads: CASSYGLAGGQETQYF. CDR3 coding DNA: TGTGCCAGCAGTTACGGACTAGCGGGAGGGCAAGAGACCCAGTACTTC.

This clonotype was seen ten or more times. CDR3 amino acids: CASGRQGPAGELFF. In DNA form, the CDR3 reads TGTGCTAGTGGTCGACAGGGGCCAGCCGGGGAGCTGTTTTTT. The gene calls are TRBV12-5 and TRBJ2-2; 8 bases are shared with TRBD1. Germline V lookup: CDR1 LGHNT, CDR2 FRNRAP. The CDR3 is made up of 14 amino acids. V shed 5 bases and J 6 bases; nucleotides not matched to a gene: 5.

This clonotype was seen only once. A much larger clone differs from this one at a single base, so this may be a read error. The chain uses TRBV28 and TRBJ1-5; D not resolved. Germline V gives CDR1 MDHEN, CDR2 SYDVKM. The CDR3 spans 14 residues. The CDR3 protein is CANSLFGGGQPQHF. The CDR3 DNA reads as TGTGCCAACAGTTTGTTCGGAGGAGGTCAGCCCCAGCATTTT.